This T cell receptor beta chain was sequenced in a study of T cell changes during pregnancy in multiple sclerosis. Losses at the gene ends were 2 bases for V and 3 bases for J; bases not matched to a gene: 7. The CDR3 sequence is 15 residues long. Germline CDR1 reads SGHRS; CDR2 reads YFSETQ. Clones were read by immunoSEQ multiplex PCR, and TCRdb kept only the in-frame ones, dropping some. The table has around 47,000 clones, almost 95% seen once. The sequence was obtained from a female donor with multiple sclerosis, enrolled in a pregnancy study. The chain combines TRBV5-1 with TRBJ2-7; 8 nucleotides line up with TRBD2. Source: CD8+ T cells from peripheral blood mononuclear cells, taken in the first trimester of pregnancy. Written as DNA, the CDR3 is TGCGCCAGCAGCTTAACTAGCGGCAGGCTCTACGAGCAGTACTTC. This gives the protein CASSLTSGRLYEQYF. The full variable domain, in which reference TRBV5-1 and TRBJ2-7 provide the parts outside the CDR3, is KAGVTQTPRYLIKTRGQQVTLSCSPISGHRSVSWYQQTPGQGLQFLFEYFSETQRNKGNFPGRFSGRQFSNSRSEMNVSTLELGDSALYLCASSLTSGRLYEQYFGPGTRLTVT.